This T cell receptor (beta chain) was profiled in a study of Ad26.COV2.S vaccination and SARS-CoV-2 variants. Study-level background: It was the COV1001 Ad26.COV2.S trial arm that included the donor. Donor got 5x10^10 or 1x10^11 viral particles of Ad26.COV2.S.

Whole-study results and caveats: Breadth and depth estimates from TCRs may understate total T cell responses.

Remarks on this clone: Its antigen remains unidentified.

Treatment reported: around 19 received Ad26.COV2.S at low or high dose, single or two shots; about 5 received placebo; per-sample allocation not given. Repertoires come from day 63 after the first vaccine or placebo injection. Sequencing was performed with immunoSEQ multiplex PCR; in TCRdb, only in-frame clones are kept and a portion is missing. The repertoire holds a few hundred thousand clones, around 89% seen once, with over 1.5% in the top ten. Trimming removed 2 bases at V and 3 bases at J, with 7 bases between. From germline, CDR1 is KGHSH and CDR2 LQKENI. This CDR3 has 13 residues. The rearrangement joins TRBV18 to TRBJ2-5; D uncertain. The TCR originated in a person aged 18-65 years who received the Ad26.COV2.S COVID-19 vaccine or a placebo. This specimen was peripheral blood, taken in a trial of Ad26.COV2.S vaccine versus placebo. In nucleotides, the CDR3 is TGTGCCAGCTCACCAAGGCAAAAAGAGACCCAGTACTTC. As protein: CASSPRQKETQYF.